The 7 T cell receptor beta chains below come from one sample, sequenced in a study of blood T cell repertoires in COVID-19 (dated by TCRdb to the early 2020s). The library was obtained by the immunoSEQ multiplex PCR assay. TCRdb stores this immuneACCESS table with in-frame sequences only. Part of the clones is absent; in the studies checked, under half of the shortfall reflects unresolved V genes, and no reason is known for the rest. In all, the sample holds fewer than 200,000 clones, and less than 90% of those were seen once. The top ten constitute 3.5% to 5% of the sample. Sequencing used PBMCs or T cells enriched from blood (not recorded which). The origin of the receptors is a woman aged 50 to 60 who had recovered from COVID-19.

The gene calls are TRBV4-1 and TRBJ2-7; D possibly corresponds to TRBD2 (6 bases). The CDR3 contains 15 residues. Trimming shortened V by 1 base and J by 2 bases, and 12 bases separated the two germline ends. CDR1 is MGHRA, CDR2 YSYEKL, per germline. The CDR3 sequence is CASSQGVGGTYEQYV. CDR3 bases: TGCGCCAGCAGCCAAGGAGTTGGGGGGACCTACGAGCAGTACGTC.

This sequence joins TRBV5-4 and TRBJ1-2; D possibly corresponds to TRBD1 (6 bases). CDR3 length equals 13 residues. The V gene's germline CDR1 is SGHNT and CDR2 YYREEE (reference sequence). Deletions cut 7 bases from V and 3 bases from J, with 13 bases between. The CDR3 region is CASPGGAHYGYTF. The CDR3 nucleotides read TGTGCCAGCCCGGGGGGCGCACACTATGGCTACACCTTC.

As to this clone: The same CDR3 can be traced to other DNA sequences in this sample. The V and J genes are TRBV4-1 and TRBJ1-6, with 7 bases fitting TRBD1. Germline V gene lookup returns CDR1 MGHRA and CDR2 YSYEKL. The CDR3 consists of 14 residues. J gave up 7 bases and V 4 bases, and 4 bases lay outside the gene matches. The CDR3 here is CASSPGQRNSPLHF. CDR3 nucleotide sequence: TGCGCCAGCAGCCCGGGACAGCGCAATTCACCCCTCCACTTT.

V and J are TRBV6-5 and TRBJ2-2; weak D call: TRBD2 (6 bases). Germline-derived CDR1 and CDR2 are MNHEY and SVGAGI. The CDR3 sequence is 15 residues long. The germline V and J ends were trimmed by 8 bases and 5 bases, with 18 bases remaining between them. The CDR3 DNA reads as TGTGCCAGCGGTCGGGGAGGTGGGCGGACCGGGGAGCTGTTTTTT. Amino acids: CASGRGGGRTGELFF.

The rearrangement links TRBV10-3 to TRBJ2-7; 7 bases align to TRBD1. V shed 6 bases and J 7 bases; nucleotides not matched to a gene: 9. CDR1 is ENHRY and CDR2 is SYGVKD in the germline V gene. The CDR3 has 13 residues. CDR3 nucleotide sequence: TGTGCCATCAGCCAAGACAGGGATCGGGAGCAGTACGTC. Its translation: CAISQDRDREQYV.

The chain uses TRBV11-1 and TRBJ2-3; 9 positions match TRBD2. The germline V gene has CDR1 SGHAT and CDR2 FQDESV (reference sequence). Losses at the gene ends were 0 bases for V and 4 bases for J; bases not matched to a gene: 5. This CDR3 is built from 16 residues. The CDR3 is CASSLASGGSSDTQYF. The CDR3 DNA reads as TGTGCCAGCAGCTTAGCTAGCGGGGGATCCTCAGATACGCAGTATTTT.

This chain uses TRBV28 with TRBJ1-2, with no clear D. This CDR3 region has 13 residues. Germline CDR1 and CDR2: MDHEN and SYDVKM. The V end lost 4 bases, the J end lost 5 bases, and 11 bases lay between the germline ends. For the CDR3, the DNA is TGTGCCAGCAGTTGGGCAGGTGAATATGGCTACACCTTC. Translating it yields CASSWAGEYGYTF.